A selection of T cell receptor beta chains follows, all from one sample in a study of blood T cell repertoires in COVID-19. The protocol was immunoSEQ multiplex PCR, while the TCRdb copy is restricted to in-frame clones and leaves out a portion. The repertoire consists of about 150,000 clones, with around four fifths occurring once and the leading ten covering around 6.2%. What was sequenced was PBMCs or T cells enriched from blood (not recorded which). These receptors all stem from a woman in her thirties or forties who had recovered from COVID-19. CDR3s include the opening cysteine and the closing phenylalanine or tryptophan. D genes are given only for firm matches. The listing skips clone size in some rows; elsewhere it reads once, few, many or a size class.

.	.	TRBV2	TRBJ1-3	CASSENTGSGNTIYF	TGTGCCAGCAGTGAGAACACAGGGTCTGGAAACACCATATATTTT
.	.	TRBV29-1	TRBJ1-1	CSVQGQMNTEAFF	TGCAGCGTTCAAGGACAAATGAACACTGAAGCTTTCTTT
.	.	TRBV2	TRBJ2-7	CASSSTTRLDEQYF	TGTGCCAGCAGCTCGACAACCCGGCTCGACGAGCAGTACTTC
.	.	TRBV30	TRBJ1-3	CAWSSKGVSGNTIYF	TGTGCCTGGAGTTCGAAAGGAGTCTCTGGAAACACCATATATTTT
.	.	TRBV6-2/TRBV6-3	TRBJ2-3	CASSTSLGGGQMGSDTQYF	TGTGCCAGCAGTACCTCCCTTGGGGGGGGACAAATGGGGTCAGATACGCAGTATTTT
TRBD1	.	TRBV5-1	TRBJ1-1	CASRNDRGRTEAFF	TGCGCCAGCAGAAACGACAGGGGGAGGACTGAAGCTTTCTTT
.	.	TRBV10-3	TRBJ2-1	CATGQVYNEQFF	TGTGCCACAGGACAAGTTTACAATGAGCAGTTCTTC
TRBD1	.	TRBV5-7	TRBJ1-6	CASSLPGTESSYNSPLHF	TGTGCCAGCAGCTTACCCGGGACAGAGAGCTCCTATAATTCACCCCTCCACTTT
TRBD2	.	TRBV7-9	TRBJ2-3	CASSLAAGGEVDTQYF	TGTGCCAGCAGCTTAGCGGCGGGAGGGGAGGTAGATACGCAGTATTTT
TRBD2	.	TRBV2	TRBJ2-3	CASSPFAGGFADTQYF	TGTGCCAGCAGTCCCTTTGCGGGAGGGTTTGCAGATACGCAGTATTTT
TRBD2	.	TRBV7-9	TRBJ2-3	CASGVAGGTDTQYF	TGTGCCAGCGGAGTAGCGGGAGGCACAGATACGCAGTATTTT
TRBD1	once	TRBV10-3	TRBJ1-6	CAISDPSGTANSPLHF	TGTGCCATCAGTGATCCCTCCGGGACAGCTAATTCACCCCTCCACTTT
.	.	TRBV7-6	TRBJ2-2	CASSLYGTNTGELFF	TGTGCCAGCAGCTTATATGGCACGAACACCGGGGAGCTGTTTTTT
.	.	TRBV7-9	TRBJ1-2	CASSSSWMTPLYGYTF	TGTGCCAGCAGCTCCTCCTGGATGACACCGCTCTACGGCTACACCTTC
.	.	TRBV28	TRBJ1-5	CASSPIRGGPAASNQPQHF	TGTGCCAGCAGCCCCATAAGGGGGGGCCCGGCGGCTAGCAATCAGCCCCAGCATTTT
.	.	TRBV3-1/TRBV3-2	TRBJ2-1	CASSQPEPGLAVVNEQFF	TGTGCCAGCAGCCAACCTGAGCCGGGCTTAGCGGTGGTCAATGAGCAGTTCTTC
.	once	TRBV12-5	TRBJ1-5	CASGLVLGGRDKSNQPQHF	TGTGCTAGTGGTTTGGTACTAGGAGGCAGGGACAAGAGCAATCAGCCCCAGCATTTT
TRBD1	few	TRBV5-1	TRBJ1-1	CASSSGQGNTEAFF	TGCGCCAGCAGCTCGGGACAGGGGAACACTGAAGCTTTCTTT
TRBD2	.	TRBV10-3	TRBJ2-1	CAISLSGDSYNEQFF	TGTGCCATCAGCCTTAGCGGGGACTCCTACAATGAGCAGTTCTTC
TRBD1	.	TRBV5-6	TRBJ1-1	CASTTGTVNTEAFF	TGTGCCAGCACCACCGGGACAGTGAACACTGAAGCTTTCTTT
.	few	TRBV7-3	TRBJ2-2	CASSLIRPGGVNTGELFF	TGTGCCAGCAGCTTAATCCGGCCCGGGGGAGTGAACACCGGGGAGCTGTTTTTT
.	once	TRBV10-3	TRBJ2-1	CAIGWGGTYNEQFF	TGTGCCATCGGCTGGGGGGGCACCTACAATGAGCAGTTCTTC
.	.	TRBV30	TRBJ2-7	CAWSRGEGYEQYF	TGTGCCTGGAGTAGGGGGGAGGGGTACGAGCAGTACTTC
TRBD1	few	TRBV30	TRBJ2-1	CAFLRQGSYNEQFF	TGTGCCTTCCTCCGACAGGGAAGCTACAATGAGCAGTTCTTC
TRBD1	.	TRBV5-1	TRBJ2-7	CASSPRTGHYEQYF	TGCGCCAGCAGCCCGCGGACAGGCCACTACGAGCAGTACTTC
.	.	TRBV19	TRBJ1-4	CASSRGATNEKLFF	TGTGCCAGTAGTAGGGGGGCAACTAATGAAAAACTGTTTTTT
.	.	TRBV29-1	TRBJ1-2	CSVEGQGGYTF	TGCAGCGTTGAGGGCCAGGGCGGCTACACCTTC
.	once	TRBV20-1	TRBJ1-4	CSASATGQASKLFF	TGCAGTGCTAGTGCGACGGGACAAGCCTCAAAACTGTTTTTT
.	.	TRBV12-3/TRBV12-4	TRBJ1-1	CASSLTENTEAFF	TGTGCCAGCAGTCTCACAGAGAACACTGAAGCTTTCTTT
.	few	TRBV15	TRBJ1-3	CATSEGVGNTIYF	TGTGCCACCAGCGAGGGGGTCGGAAACACCATATATTTT
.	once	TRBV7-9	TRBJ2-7	CASSLGLAPYEQYF	TGTGCCAGCAGCTTAGGGCTAGCGCCCTACGAGCAGTACTTC
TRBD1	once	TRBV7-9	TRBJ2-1	CASVGGSYNEQFF	TGTGCCAGCGTAGGGGGCAGTTACAATGAGCAGTTCTTC
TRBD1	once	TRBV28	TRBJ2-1	CASSLKTGGYNEQFF	TGTGCCAGCAGTTTGAAGACAGGGGGCTATAATGAGCAGTTCTTC
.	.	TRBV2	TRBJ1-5	CASSDVGARSNQPQHF	TGTGCCAGCAGTGATGTGGGGGCACGCAGCAATCAGCCCCAGCATTTT
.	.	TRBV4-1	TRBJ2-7	CASSQSVGLHYEQYF	TGCGCCAGCAGCCAGTCCGTAGGACTTCACTACGAGCAGTACTTC
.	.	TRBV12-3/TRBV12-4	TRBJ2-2	CASTRTGELFF	TGTGCCAGCACTAGGACCGGGGAGCTGTTTTTT
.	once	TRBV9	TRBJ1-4	CASSVTGSNEKLFF	TGTGCCAGCAGCGTAACCGGTTCTAATGAAAAACTGTTTTTT
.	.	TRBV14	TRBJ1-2	CASSQDGAGRHGYTF	TGTGCCAGCAGCCAAGATGGAGCGGGGCGGCATGGCTACACCTTC
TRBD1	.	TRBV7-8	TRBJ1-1	CASSFGQGASGEAFF	TGTGCCAGCAGCTTTGGACAGGGGGCTAGTGGTGAAGCTTTCTTT
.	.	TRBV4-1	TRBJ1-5	CASSQDPRGRVQPQHF	TGCGCCAGCAGCCAAGATCCCCGGGGTAGAGTCCAGCCCCAGCATTTT
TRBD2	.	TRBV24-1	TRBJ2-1	CATSDPGRAGEQFF	TGTGCCACCAGTGACCCCGGGAGGGCCGGTGAGCAGTTCTTC
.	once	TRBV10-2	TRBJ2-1	CASSEPYGRRVSYNEQFF	TGCGCCAGCAGTGAGCCGTACGGCCGGAGGGTTTCCTACAATGAGCAGTTCTTC
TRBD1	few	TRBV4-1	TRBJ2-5	CASSHGTGGETQYF	TGCGCCAGCAGCCACGGGACAGGGGGAGAGACCCAGTACTTC
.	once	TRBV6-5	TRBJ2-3	CASRGSGSTDTQYF	TGTGCCAGCAGAGGGAGCGGGAGCACAGATACGCAGTATTTT
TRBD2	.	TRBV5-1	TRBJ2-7	CASSLVAGGSYEQYF	TGCGCCAGCAGCTTGGTAGCGGGAGGCTCCTACGAGCAGTACTTC
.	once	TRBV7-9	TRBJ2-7	CASSFEQGEQYF	TGTGCCAGCAGCTTCGAACAGGGCGAGCAGTACTTC
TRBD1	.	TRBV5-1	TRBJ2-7	CASRATGTGSTGEQYF	TGCGCCAGCCGAGCGACAGGGACCGGATCAACGGGCGAGCAGTACTTC
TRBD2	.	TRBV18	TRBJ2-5	CASSPRTAGGETQYF	TGTGCCAGCTCACCCCGGACTGCGGGAGGAGAGACCCAGTACTTC
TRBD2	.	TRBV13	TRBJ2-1	CASSPAGTSGNEQFF	TGTGCCAGCAGCCCCGCCGGGACTAGCGGGAATGAGCAGTTCTTC
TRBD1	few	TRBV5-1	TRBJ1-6	CASSPGTAASPLHF	TGCGCCAGCAGCCCGGGGACAGCCGCTTCACCCCTCCACTTT
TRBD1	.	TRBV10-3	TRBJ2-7	CAIRQGRSYEQYF	TGTGCCATCCGACAGGGGCGCTCCTACGAGCAGTACTTC